This T cell receptor beta chain was recorded in a study of a mutant IDH1 vaccine in newly diagnosed glioma. Study-wide background: Treated patients comprised 62.5% males and about 40% females, mean age approximately 42 years. Before enrollment, patients got radiotherapy alone, temozolomide alone, or mostly the combination. Week 47 marked visit V13, whereas week 35 marked visit V12. Study results and caveats: Most patients, 90% to 95%, showed vaccine-induced immune responses.

Described time point: week 47, end of study. Each vaccine dose was 300 ug of mutant IDH1 20-mer peptide, with topical imiquimod. Details on this clone: Its antigen is undetermined.

The method was immunoSEQ multiplex PCR; TCRdb's version includes in-frame clones alone and lacks a portion of them. The sample lists over 30,000 clones, 80% to 90% seen once, with approximately 12% in the top ten. Trimming removed 1 base from V and 10 bases from J; junction bases left unmatched: 17. The germline gives CDR1 SGHTA, CDR2 FQGTGA. The CDR3 is made up of 19 amino acids. This receptor was taken from a woman aged 25 to 45 with glioma. The V call is TRBV7-3, the J call TRBJ2-1; 12 positions match TRBD2. This material consisted of PBMCs, taken from a glioma patient whose treatment included an IDH1 peptide vaccine. The chain's CDR3 is CASSLNPHGRLAGAEEQFF. CDR3 coding DNA: TGTGCCAGCAGCTTAAACCCCCACGGTAGACTAGCGGGGGCGGAGGAGCAGTTCTTC.